The next 32 T cell receptor beta chains were all read from a single sample in a study of T-cell reconstitution after alpha-beta-depleted transplantation in children. The authors prepared the TCRbeta library with unique molecular identifiers. Via MiXCR, TCRdb re-called the PCR reads, giving one row per CDR3 protein. The repertoire includes hundreds of thousands of distinct CDR3 sequences, more than 8% of them detected once, and roughly 9.1% sits in the top ten. Specimen: PBMCs from the stem cell graft donor, collected from the stem cell graft. The source is a human donor who donated a stem cell graft to a child with SCID.

This clonotype was counted many times. The genes are TRBV3-1 and TRBJ1-1, with TRBD1 matching over 7 bases. Germline V gene sequence: CDR1 LGHDT, CDR2 YNNKEL (reference sequence). V shed 5 bases and J 0 bases; nucleotides not matched to a gene: 6. The CDR3 has 15 residues. DNA of the CDR3: TGTGCCAGCAGCATCCGACAGGGCCTGAACACTGAAGCTTTCTTT. Residues: CASSIRQGLNTEAFF.

This clonotype was seen repeatedly, ten times or more. The chain has TRBV20-1 and TRBJ2-5; the D gene is possibly TRBD1 (6 bases). Germline assignment: CDR1 DFQATT and CDR2 SNEGSKA (reference sequence). The V gene lost 5 bases and the J gene lost 5 bases, with 12 bases spanning the gap. The CDR3 has 12 amino acids. The CDR3 DNA is TGCAGTGCTCTACAGGGTGTCGAGACCCAGTACTTC. This translates into CSALQGVETQYF.

J is TRBJ2-2 and V is TRBV12-3 or TRBV12-4; perhaps TRBD2 as D (5 bases). V was clipped by 2 bases and J by 7 bases, with 11 bases between them. This CDR3 contains 14 residues. CDR3 nucleotides: TGTGCCAGCAGTTTAAACAGCGGCGTCGGGGAGCTGTTTTTT. Translation gives CASSLNSGVGELFF.

The rearrangement joins TRBV6-5 to TRBJ2-1; 11 bases fit TRBD1. The CDR3 runs to 17 residues. The trim removed 4 bases at V and 3 bases at J, leaving 8 bases unmatched. Germline CDR1 MNHEY, CDR2 SVGAGI. The CDR3 bases are TGTGCCAGCAGTTCGCGGGTCGGGACAGGGGGCTACAATGAGCAGTTCTTC. Its translation: CASSSRVGTGGYNEQFF.

V gene TRBV5-1 combines with J gene TRBJ2-5, with D tentatively TRBD1 (6 bases). This CDR3 contains 16 residues. V dropped 0 bases and J dropped 5 bases, with 17 bases sitting between them. Germline assignment: CDR1 SGHRS and CDR2 YFSETQ. The CDR3 sequence: CASSLAGDTRWETQYF. CDR3 sequence (DNA): TGCGCCAGCAGCTTGGCCGGGGACACCCGATGGGAGACCCAGTACTTC.

The chain joins TRBV5-6 to TRBJ2-1, with 11 nucleotides matching TRBD2. This CDR3 region has 16 residues. CDR1 SGHDT and CDR2 YYEEEE come from the germline V gene. Losses at the gene ends were 3 bases for V and 1 base for J; bases not matched to a gene: 3. CDR3 amino acids: CASSSGTSGSYNEQFF. For the CDR3, the DNA is TGTGCCAGCAGCTCCGGGACTAGCGGTTCCTACAATGAGCAGTTCTTC.

Many counts were recorded for this clonotype. The J gene is TRBJ1-4, the V gene TRBV10-3; no definite D call. Trimming left V 8 bases short and J 7 bases short, with 11 bases between. Per the germline V gene, CDR1 is ENHRY and CDR2 is SYGVKD. There are 12 residues in the CDR3. In DNA, the CDR3 is TGTGCCATCTCCCCGAAGGGTGAAAAACTGTTTTTT. Translated: CAISPKGEKLFF.

This clonotype came up a few times. This chain connects TRBV20-1 to TRBJ2-5, with D maybe TRBD2 (7 bases). Trimming shortened V by 5 bases and J by 2 bases, and 18 bases separated the two germline ends. CDR3 size: 15 residues. The germline V gene encodes CDR1 DFQATT and CDR2 SNEGSKA (reference sequence). The CDR3 nucleotides read TGCAGTGCTCCCAAGGGGGGGATGAGGCAAGAGACCCAGTACTTC. Its protein product is CSAPKGGMRQETQYF.

The chain combines TRBV27 with TRBJ1-1, with 7 bases aligning to TRBD1. The V gene end was trimmed by 7 bases and the J gene end by 10 bases; junction bases not matched to a gene: 6. CDR1 MNHEY and CDR2 SMNVEV come from the germline V gene (reference sequence). The CDR3 has 11 residues. The CDR3 DNA reads as TGTGCCAGCACGGTAGGGGGCGTAGCTTTCTTT. This encodes CASTVGGVAFF.

The chain is built from TRBV3-1 and TRBJ1-1; the D gene is possibly TRBD1 (6 bases). Trimming left V 3 bases short and J 4 bases short, with 12 bases between. CDR1 is LGHDT and CDR2 is YNNKEL in the germline V gene (reference sequence). This CDR3 is 14 amino acids long. For the CDR3, the DNA is TGTGCCAGCAGCCACCTTACAGGGAGCACTGAAGCTTTCTTT. Its protein is CASSHLTGSTEAFF.

This clonotype was seen a handful of times. The chain couples TRBV6-5 to TRBJ1-1, with TRBD1 matching over 7 bases. Germline loops: CDR1 MNHEY, CDR2 SVGAGI. V lost 1 base and J lost 4; bases outside the gene matches: 6. This CDR3 contains 15 residues. CDR3 DNA sequence: TGTGCCAGCAGTTACTTTACAGGGGCCGGCACTGAAGCTTTCTTT. The encoded protein is CASSYFTGAGTEAFF.

With respect to this clonotype: A much larger clone differs by one base, so this may be a read error. The V call is TRBV12-3 or TRBV12-4, the J call TRBJ2-3; D uncertain. This CDR3 region has 11 residues. The CDR3 DNA reads as TGTGCCTGCAGAAAGACAGATACGCAGTATTTT. Translated: CACRKTDTQYF.

This chain links TRBV20-1 with TRBJ2-5; D gene uncertain. The CDR3 is 14 amino acids. Germline V gene data show CDR1 as DFQATT and CDR2 as SNEGSKA (reference sequence). V lost 0 bases and J 5 bases, leaving 13 bases between the germline ends. Here the CDR3 reads CSARDWSSLETQYF. The CDR3 DNA reads as TGCAGTGCTAGAGATTGGAGTAGCCTGGAGACCCAGTACTTC.

This clonotype was seen repeatedly, ten times or more. The V gene is TRBV5-1, the J gene TRBJ2-7, with D possibly matching TRBD2 (6 bases). CDR1 and CDR2 (germline): SGHRS, YFSETQ. There are 15 residues in the CDR3. V was cut by 0 bases and J by 4 bases, with 14 bases left in between. The CDR3 nucleotides read TGCGCCAGCAGCTTGGTCGCGGGGCGCGAATACGAGCAGTACTTC. This encodes CASSLVAGREYEQYF.

V gene TRBV14 combines with J gene TRBJ2-3; TRBD1 might be the D (5 bases). This CDR3 has 12 residues. The V gene lost 1 base and the J gene lost 8 bases, with 7 bases spanning the gap. From germline, CDR1 is SGHDN and CDR2 FVKESK. The CDR3 region has the DNA TGTGCCAGCAGCCAAGCTGGGGCTACGCAGTATTTT. The encoded protein is CASSQAGATQYF.

The rearrangement joins TRBV10-3 to TRBJ2-2; no firm D call. Germline V gives CDR1 ENHRY, CDR2 SYGVKD. V was cut by 5 bases and J by 1 base, with 8 bases left in between. This CDR3 contains 14 residues. DNA of the CDR3: TGTGCCATCAGTAGGGCAGAGAACACCGGGGAGCTGTTTTTT. This translates into CAISRAENTGELFF.

The genes are TRBV5-1 and TRBJ2-7; 8 bases line up with TRBD1. Per germline, CDR1 SGHRS and CDR2 YFSETQ. The CDR3 runs 19 residues. V lost 0 bases to trimming and J lost 3 bases; unmatched junction nucleotides: 17. CDR3 sequence reads: CASSLDPPGQGGIGYEQYF. CDR3 in DNA: TGCGCCAGCAGCTTGGACCCCCCAGGACAGGGTGGTATAGGCTACGAGCAGTACTTC.

This clonotype was seen once. The chain uses TRBV27 and TRBJ2-3; D unclear. This CDR3 spans 15 amino acids. Deletions cut 1 base from V and 0 bases from J, with 8 bases between. The germline V gene has CDR1 MNHEY and CDR2 SMNVEV (reference sequence). CDR3 bases: TGTGCCAGCAGTTTATTGAGTCGAAGCACAGATACGCAGTATTTT. Protein sequence: CASSLLSRSTDTQYF.

The chain employs TRBV2 and TRBJ2-7; TRBD1 is a possible D gene (5 bases). The V end lost 2 bases, the J end lost 1 base, and 9 bases lay between the germline ends. The CDR3 is made up of 14 amino acids. CDR1 and CDR2 (germline): SNHLY, FYNNEI. The DNA for the CDR3 is TGTGCCAGCAGTGAATTCGCAGGGTCCTACGAGCAGTACTTC. Amino acid sequence: CASSEFAGSYEQYF. Looking up the rest from reference TRBV2 and TRBJ2-7 gives the full variable domain: EPEVTQTPSHQVTQMGQEVILRCVPISNHLYFYWYRQILGQKVEFLVSFYNNEISEKSEIFDDQFSVERPDGSNFTLKIRSTKLEDSAMYFCASSEFAGSYEQYFGPGTRLTVT.

J is TRBJ1-1 and V is TRBV10-1; D uncertain. The germline V and J ends were trimmed by 3 bases and 9 bases, with 11 bases remaining between them. Germline CDR1 is WNHNN and CDR2 is SYGVQD (reference sequence). The CDR3 has 12 amino acids. CDR3 sequence (DNA): TGCGCCAGCAGTGAAGAGGGCTCGAAAGCTTTCTTT. Translated: CASSEEGSKAFF.

This clonotype was seen repeatedly, ten times or more. The chain couples TRBV20-1 to TRBJ1-1, with a weak D call TRBD1 (6 bases). The V gene's germline CDR1 is DFQATT and CDR2 SNEGSKA (reference sequence). Trimming took off 3 bases at V and 6 bases at J, with 17 bases between the two ends. The CDR3 loop spans 14 amino acids. The CDR3 is CSARDQTGVAEAFF. The DNA of the CDR3 is TGCAGTGCTAGGGACCAGACAGGAGTCGCTGAAGCTTTCTTT.

This clonotype was detected once. The chain employs TRBV24-1 and TRBJ2-3; tentative D call: TRBD1 (7 bases). Per germline, CDR1 KGHDR and CDR2 SFDVKD. V gave up 3 bases and J gave up 6 bases, with 9 bases separating them. There are 13 residues in the CDR3. CDR3: CATSDPGGDTQYF. The CDR3 nucleotides read TGTGCCACCAGTGATCCAGGGGGGGATACGCAGTATTTT.

This clonotype was observed a few times. V gene TRBV6-6 combines with J gene TRBJ2-3; D is uncertain. Germline-derived CDR1 and CDR2 are MNHNY and SVGAGI (reference sequence). This CDR3 comprises 11 residues. V was clipped by 11 bases and J by 3 bases, with 9 bases between them. CDR3: CACAVTDTQYF. The CDR3 DNA reads as TGTGCCTGTGCGGTTACAGATACGCAGTATTTT.

CDR3 coding DNA: TGTGCCAGCAGGTCAACAGTAGCAACTAATGAAAAACTGTTTTTT. Residues: CASRSTVATNEKLFF. The rearrangement uses TRBV7-2 and TRBJ1-4; no firm D call. There are 15 residues in the CDR3. Germline V gene lookup returns CDR1 SGHTA and CDR2 FQGNSA. Trimming left V 6 bases short and J 0 bases short, with 11 bases between.

This clonotype came up many times. The V gene is TRBV5-1, the J gene TRBJ2-2; D may be TRBD1 (5 bases). Germline V lookup: CDR1 SGHRS, CDR2 YFSETQ. With 3 bases removed from V and 3 bases from J, the gap between germline ends came to 12 bases. The CDR3 runs 15 residues. In DNA, the CDR3 is TGCGCCAGCAGCTCTACAGGAGCCTACACCGGGGAGCTGTTTTTT. Translation: CASSSTGAYTGELFF.

This clonotype was found a few times. The V gene is TRBV20-1, the J gene TRBJ2-3; the match to TRBD1 covers 8 bases. After removal of 5 bases from V and 0 bases from J, the junction contained 10 bases not matched to a gene. There are 16 residues in the CDR3. Germline CDR1 reads DFQATT; CDR2 reads SNEGSKA (reference sequence). The CDR3 coding sequence is TGCAGTGCTTTTCGCAGGGGGCGAACCAGCACAGATACGCAGTATTTT. Translating gives CSAFRRGRTSTDTQYF.

The chain couples TRBV6-1 to TRBJ1-4; TRBD1 is a possible D gene (5 bases). There are 14 residues in the CDR3. Germline CDR1 is MNHNS and CDR2 is SASEGT. Between the trimmed V and J ends, which lost 7 bases and 5 bases, there was a span of 14 bases. The CDR3 protein is CASTLARGNEKLFF. The CDR3 nucleotides read TGTGCCAGCACCCTGGCCCGGGGGAATGAAAAACTGTTTTTT.

This clonotype was found a few times. The gene calls are TRBV12-3 or TRBV12-4 and TRBJ2-7; possible D gene TRBD1, 5 bases. V lost 1 base and J 3 bases, leaving 7 bases between the germline ends. This CDR3 region has 13 residues. CDR3 nucleotides: TGTGCCAGCAGTTTAGGCGACAGCTACGAGCAGTACTTC. Translated, it gives CASSLGDSYEQYF.

This clonotype has at least ten counts. V is TRBV20-1 and J is TRBJ2-1; D is ambiguous. The CDR3 is made up of 14 amino acids. Trimming left V 2 bases short and J 1 base short, with 9 bases between. The germline gives CDR1 DFQATT, CDR2 SNEGSKA (reference sequence). CDR3 in DNA: TGCAGTGCTAGATCGACTTTATCCTACAATGAGCAGTTCTTC. Its translation is CSARSTLSYNEQFF.

This chain uses TRBV6-5 with TRBJ2-6, with D uncertain. Trimming pared 2 bases from V and 0 bases from J, leaving 8 bases between. CDR1 and CDR2 from the germline V gene are MNHEY and SVGAGI. The CDR3 contains 16 residues. Written as DNA, the CDR3 is TGTGCCAGCAGTTACGACGGCTACTCTGGGGCCAACGTCCTGACTTTC. Translating gives CASSYDGYSGANVLTF.

V is TRBV7-3 and J is TRBJ2-7; the match to TRBD2 covers 11 bases. CDR1 is SGHTA, CDR2 FQGTGA, per germline. After removal of 4 bases from V and 6 bases from J, the junction contained 5 bases not matched to a gene. This CDR3 region has 14 residues. The DNA for the CDR3 is TGTGCCAGCAGCTCAACGGGGACTAGCGGCGAGCAGTACTTC. As protein: CASSSTGTSGEQYF.

This clonotype was observed at least ten times. This chain's CDR3 is CASSLDHSSYEQYF. Written as DNA, the CDR3 is TGCGCCAGCAGCTTGGACCACTCTTCCTACGAGCAGTACTTC. The chain links TRBV5-1 to TRBJ2-7, with D unclear. Looked up from germline, CDR1 is SGHRS and CDR2 is YFSETQ. The CDR3 is made up of 14 amino acids. V lost 0 bases and J 1 base, leaving 8 bases between the germline ends.